The 8 T cell receptor beta chains given below trace back to one sample, sequenced in a study of glioma-infiltrating T cells after dendritic cell vaccination. Sample time point: after dendritic cell vaccination, including at tumor progression/relapse. The protocol was immunoSEQ multiplex PCR, while the TCRdb copy is restricted to in-frame clones and leaves out a portion. The sample carries about 50,000 clones, roughly 90% recorded once. The sample here was blood, taken after dendritic cell vaccination. These receptors were taken from a human donor with glioblastoma.

This chain links TRBV4-1 with TRBJ2-7; maybe TRBD2 (6 bases). The germline V gene encodes CDR1 MGHRA and CDR2 YSYEKL. The CDR3 runs to 15 residues. V lost 7 bases and J lost 3, with 19 bases in between. CDR3 region: CASTETSHAGYEQYF. The CDR3, as DNA: TGCGCCAGCACCGAGACTAGTCATGCGGGCTACGAGCAGTACTTC.

The chain links TRBV9 to TRBJ1-2; a possible D gene is TRBD1 (6 bases). CDR1 and CDR2 (germline): SGDLS, YYNGEE. V lost 0 bases and J 6 bases, leaving 15 bases between the germline ends. The CDR3 sequence is 15 residues long. The chain's CDR3 is CASSVAISAGDGYTF. The CDR3, as DNA: TGTGCCAGCAGCGTAGCTATCTCGGCAGGGGATGGCTACACCTTC.

The chain is built from TRBV6-6 and TRBJ1-1; weak D call: TRBD1 (5 bases). V dropped 7 bases and J dropped 1 base, with 13 bases sitting between them. Germline V gene data show CDR1 as MNHNY and CDR2 as SVGAGI (reference sequence). CDR3 size: 14 residues. In DNA form, the CDR3 reads TGTGCCAGCACCATGACAGAGGAGAACACTGAAGCTTTCTTT. Residues: CASTMTEENTEAFF.

V is TRBV4-3 and J is TRBJ2-7, with 7 bases lining up with TRBD1. CDR3 length: 15 residues. V trimming: 0 bases; J trimming: 3 bases; junction bases outside the gene matches: 5. The V gene's germline CDR1 is LGHNA and CDR2 YSLEER. Here the CDR3 reads CASSQDRGLGYEQYF. The CDR3 DNA sequence: TGCGCCAGCAGCCAAGATAGGGGGCTTGGCTACGAGCAGTACTTC.

J is TRBJ1-5 and V is TRBV5-5; D unclear. CDR1 and CDR2 from the germline V gene are SGHKS and YYEKEE (reference sequence). The CDR3 totals 14 residues. Trimming shortened V by 5 bases and J by 6 bases, and 15 bases separated the two germline ends. CDR3 bases: TGTGCCAGCAGTGGGGTTGGCGGGAGTCAGCCCCAGCATTTT. It is translated as CASSGVGGSQPQHF.

The gene calls are TRBV7-2 and TRBJ2-7, with 10 bases identical to TRBD1. Germline V CDR1 and CDR2: SGHTA, FQGNSA. The length of the CDR3 is 14 residues. V shed 8 bases, J shed 9 bases, and the junction held 13 bases outside the gene matches. This CDR3 is CASASGTGESRQYF. CDR3 bases: TGTGCCAGCGCCTCCGGGACAGGGGAATCAAGGCAGTACTTC. Filled out from reference TRBV7-2 and TRBJ2-7, the complete variable domain reads GAGVSQSPSNKVTEKGKDVELRCDPISGHTALYWYRQSLGQGLEFLIYFQGNSAPDKSGLPSDRFSAERTGGSVSTLTIQRTQQEDSAVYLCASASGTGESRQYFGPGTRLTVT.

The chain has TRBV6-1 and TRBJ2-7; 8 bases fit TRBD1. CDR3 length: 13 amino acids. V lost 8 bases to trimming and J lost 2 bases; unmatched junction nucleotides: 5. The germline CDR1 and CDR2 sequences are MNHNS and SASEGT. As DNA, the CDR3 is TGTGCCAGCCACCGACAGGGGACCTACGAGCAGTACTTC. The encoded protein is CASHRQGTYEQYF.

This sequence joins TRBV28 and TRBJ1-4, with 8 nucleotides matching TRBD1. The CDR3 length is 16 residues. Germline V gene data show CDR1 as MDHEN and CDR2 as SYDVKM. V was clipped by 1 base and J by 5 bases; unmatched bases: 6. CDR3: CASSLLGTGKNEKLFF. The DNA of the CDR3 is TGTGCCAGCAGTTTATTGGGGACAGGAAAGAATGAAAAACTGTTTTTT.